This T cell receptor beta chain stems from a study of T cells in Graves' hyperthyroidism and ophthalmopathy. V gave up 5 bases and J gave up 5 bases, with 24 bases separating them. CDR1 and CDR2 (germline): SGHVS, FQNEAQ. This CDR3 has 17 amino acids. RNA transcripts served as the template for amplifying TCR beta CDR3 regions. First-round RT-PCR of the TCR CDR3 relied on the HTBI primer set. Using its own MiXCR run on the multiplex PCR reads, TCRdb lists one record per CDR3 protein. The table lists roughly 110,000 distinct CDR3 sequences, roughly 15% of them singletons, with 40% to 50% in the top ten. The study, taken as a whole, reports: Most clonotypes expanded in the thyroid (above 0.001) were also present in blood.

Comment on this clonotype: As yet, its antigen is unknown.

J is TRBJ1-2 and V is TRBV7-8; D is undetermined. This receptor was obtained from a woman aged 45-59 years with Graves' hyperthyroidism. The source material was blood. DNA of the CDR3: TGTGCCAGCAGCCTAGACATGGGAGGGTCTTTAGGGTATGGCTACACCTTC. It specifies CASSLDMGGSLGYGYTF.